Listed below are T cell receptor beta chains from one sample, sequenced in a study of regulatory T cells in long-lasting Graves disease. Via MiXCR, TCRdb re-called the multiplex PCR reads, giving one row per CDR3 protein. The sample holds 400,000 to 500,000 distinct CDR3 sequences, less than 15% seen once. These records were also assigned to another study, of T cells in Graves' hyperthyroidism and ophthalmopathy.

Sequences were derived from peripheral blood mononuclear cells (PBMCs), sampled at new diagnosis, from a patient treated with antithyroid drugs. Receptors originate from a woman between 50 and 59 years old with Graves disease. Each CDR3 is given with its conserved first and last residue. Clone size appears in some rows only: once, few, many, or a class for an expanded clone.

clone_size: -
v_call: TRBV4-2
j_call: TRBJ2-2
cdr3_aa: CASSQEVGHTGELFF

clone_size: many
v_call: TRBV5-6
j_call: TRBJ1-4
cdr3_aa: CASSFGPYIIF

clone_size: -
v_call: TRBV10-3
j_call: TRBJ2-3
cdr3_aa: CAISIPARDTQYF

clone_size: -
v_call: TRBV9
j_call: TRBJ2-2
cdr3_aa: CASSVGAQANTGELFF

clone_size: few
v_call: TRBV30
j_call: TRBJ2-3
cdr3_aa: CAWSVRRTSGSFPDTQYF

clone_size: -
v_call: TRBV5-1
j_call: TRBJ2-5
cdr3_aa: CASSKGADGRPETQYF

clone_size: many
v_call: TRBV29-1
j_call: TRBJ1-4
cdr3_aa: CSVGTRGEKLFF

clone_size: -
v_call: TRBV2
j_call: TRBJ2-1
cdr3_aa: CASSDGEQFF

clone_size: -
v_call: TRBV9
j_call: TRBJ2-1
cdr3_aa: CASSAGGGPYNEQFF

clone_size: few
v_call: TRBV4-1
j_call: TRBJ1-2
cdr3_aa: CASSRPGEGKGYTF

clone_size: -
v_call: TRBV4-1
j_call: TRBJ1-6
cdr3_aa: CASSQGRQGAGNSSLHF

clone_size: -
v_call: TRBV19
j_call: TRBJ1-2
cdr3_aa: CASSPAQGVSYGYTF

clone_size: -
v_call: TRBV4-1
j_call: TRBJ1-3
cdr3_aa: CASSQGERRTTGNTIYF

clone_size: once
v_call: TRBV25-1
j_call: TRBJ2-2
cdr3_aa: CASTPSVDTGELFF

clone_size: many
v_call: TRBV10-3
j_call: TRBJ2-1
cdr3_aa: CATNRDGGEQFF

clone_size: few
v_call: TRBV5-4
j_call: TRBJ1-6
cdr3_aa: CASSLGGVGGRSSPLHF

clone_size: -
v_call: TRBV28
j_call: TRBJ2-2
cdr3_aa: CASSSPGLVGAGTGELFF

clone_size: -
v_call: TRBV4-1
j_call: TRBJ2-7
cdr3_aa: CASSPDGTSFYEQYF

clone_size: many
v_call: TRBV2
j_call: TRBJ2-3
cdr3_aa: CASLRRNTDTQYF

clone_size: -
v_call: TRBV20-1
j_call: TRBJ2-3
cdr3_aa: CSARGLGLAATDTQYF

clone_size: many
v_call: TRBV28
j_call: TRBJ2-5
cdr3_aa: CASSLFRSGTETQYF

clone_size: few
v_call: TRBV7-8
j_call: TRBJ1-5
cdr3_aa: CASSLVQGYSNQPQHF

clone_size: few
v_call: TRBV28
j_call: TRBJ2-1
cdr3_aa: CASTGHQYNEQFF

clone_size: many
v_call: TRBV11-2
j_call: TRBJ1-4
cdr3_aa: CASSLAGRGRGKLFF

clone_size: many
v_call: TRBV7-8
j_call: TRBJ2-7
cdr3_aa: CASSLVSSGRAFTYEQYF

clone_size: many
v_call: TRBV3-1
j_call: TRBJ1-2
cdr3_aa: CASSQADRGGAGYTF

clone_size: few
v_call: TRBV7-2
j_call: TRBJ2-2
cdr3_aa: CASSNRLAGGATGELFF

clone_size: few
v_call: TRBV20-1
j_call: TRBJ2-1
cdr3_aa: CSAKRLAGGLDEQFF

clone_size: many
v_call: TRBV2
j_call: TRBJ2-1
cdr3_aa: CASSASYLYNEQFF

clone_size: -
v_call: TRBV6-4
j_call: TRBJ2-5
cdr3_aa: CASSDGGGYQETQYF

clone_size: many
v_call: TRBV12-5
j_call: TRBJ2-1
cdr3_aa: CASGLGNRVDEQFF